This T cell receptor (beta chain) was sequenced during a study of regulatory T cells in long-lasting Graves disease. Time point here: newly diagnosed GD, antithyroid drugs for less than 3 months. Following extraction of RNA from PBMCs, that RNA was used to make the TCR library. Looked up from germline, CDR1 is MDHEN and CDR2 is SYDVKM. The CDR3 extends over 12 amino acids. The junction had 6 bases not matched to a gene; V was cut back by 4 bases and J by 13 bases. Combining iRepertoire HTBI primers with Arm-PCR of CDR3 regions, the authors built TCR beta libraries. TCRdb reprocessed the multiplex PCR reads via MiXCR and lists one record per CDR3 protein. The repertoire holds 350,000 to 450,000 distinct CDR3 sequences, 16% seen once, with 30% in the top ten. Details on this clonotype: A much larger clone differs from this one at a single base, so this may be a read error.

The sample also formed part of further work on T cells in Graves' hyperthyroidism and ophthalmopathy.

This chain links TRBV28 with TRBJ2-7; 11 nucleotides line up with TRBD1. Source: peripheral blood mononuclear cells (PBMCs), taken at new diagnosis, from a patient treated with antithyroid drugs. This TCR came from a man in his forties with Graves disease. CDR3 sequence: CASSSRDRGEYF. The CDR3 bases are TGTGCCAGCAGTTCAAGGGACAGGGGGGAATACTTC.